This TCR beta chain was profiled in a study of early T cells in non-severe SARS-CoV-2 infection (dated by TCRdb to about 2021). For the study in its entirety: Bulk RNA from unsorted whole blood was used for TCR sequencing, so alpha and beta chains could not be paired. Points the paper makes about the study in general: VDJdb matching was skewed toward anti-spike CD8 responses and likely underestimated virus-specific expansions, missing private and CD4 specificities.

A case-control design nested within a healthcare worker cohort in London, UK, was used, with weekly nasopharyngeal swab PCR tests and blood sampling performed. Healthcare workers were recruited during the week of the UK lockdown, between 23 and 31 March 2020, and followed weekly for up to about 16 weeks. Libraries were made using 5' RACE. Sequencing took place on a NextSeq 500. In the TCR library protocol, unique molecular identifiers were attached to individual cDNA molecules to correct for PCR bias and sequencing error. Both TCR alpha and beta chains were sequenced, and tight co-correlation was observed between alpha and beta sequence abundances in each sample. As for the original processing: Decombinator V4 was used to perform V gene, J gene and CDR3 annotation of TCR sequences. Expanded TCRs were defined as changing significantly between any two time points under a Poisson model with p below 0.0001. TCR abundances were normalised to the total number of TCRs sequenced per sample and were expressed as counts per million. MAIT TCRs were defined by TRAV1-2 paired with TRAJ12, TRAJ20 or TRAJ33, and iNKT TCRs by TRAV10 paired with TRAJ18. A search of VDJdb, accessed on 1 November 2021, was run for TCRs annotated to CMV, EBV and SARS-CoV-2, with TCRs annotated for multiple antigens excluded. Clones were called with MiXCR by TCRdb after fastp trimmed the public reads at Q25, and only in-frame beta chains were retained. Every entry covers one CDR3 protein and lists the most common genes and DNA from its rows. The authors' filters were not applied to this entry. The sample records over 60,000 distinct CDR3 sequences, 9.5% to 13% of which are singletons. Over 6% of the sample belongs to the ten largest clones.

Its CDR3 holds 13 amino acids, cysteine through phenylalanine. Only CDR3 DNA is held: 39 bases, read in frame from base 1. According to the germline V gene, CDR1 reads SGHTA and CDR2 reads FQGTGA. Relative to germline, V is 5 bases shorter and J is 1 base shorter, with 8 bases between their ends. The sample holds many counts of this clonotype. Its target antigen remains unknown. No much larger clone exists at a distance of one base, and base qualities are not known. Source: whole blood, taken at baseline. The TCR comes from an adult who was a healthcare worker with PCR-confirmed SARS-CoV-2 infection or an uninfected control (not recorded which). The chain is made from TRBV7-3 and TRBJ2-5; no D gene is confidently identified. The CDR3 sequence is CASSLGPQETQYF. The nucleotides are TGTGCCAGCAGCCTAGGGCCCCAAGAGACCCAGTACTTC.